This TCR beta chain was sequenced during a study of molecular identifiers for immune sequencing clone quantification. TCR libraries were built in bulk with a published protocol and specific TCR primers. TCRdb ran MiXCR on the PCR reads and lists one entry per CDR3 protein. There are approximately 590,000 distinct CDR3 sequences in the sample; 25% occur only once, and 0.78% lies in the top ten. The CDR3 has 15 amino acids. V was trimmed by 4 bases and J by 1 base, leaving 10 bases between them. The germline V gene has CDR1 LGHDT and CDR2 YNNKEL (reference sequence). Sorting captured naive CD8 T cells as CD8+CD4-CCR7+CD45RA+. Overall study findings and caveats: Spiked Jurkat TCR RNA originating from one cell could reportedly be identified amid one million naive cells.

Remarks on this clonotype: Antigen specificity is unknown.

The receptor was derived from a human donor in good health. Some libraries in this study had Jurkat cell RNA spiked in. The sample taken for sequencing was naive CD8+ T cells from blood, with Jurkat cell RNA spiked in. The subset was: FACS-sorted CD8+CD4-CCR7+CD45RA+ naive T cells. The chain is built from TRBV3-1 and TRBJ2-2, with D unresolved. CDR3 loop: CASSRSLGNTGELFF. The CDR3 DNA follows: TGTGCCAGCAGCCGTTCGCTAGGGAACACCGGGGAGCTGTTTTTT.